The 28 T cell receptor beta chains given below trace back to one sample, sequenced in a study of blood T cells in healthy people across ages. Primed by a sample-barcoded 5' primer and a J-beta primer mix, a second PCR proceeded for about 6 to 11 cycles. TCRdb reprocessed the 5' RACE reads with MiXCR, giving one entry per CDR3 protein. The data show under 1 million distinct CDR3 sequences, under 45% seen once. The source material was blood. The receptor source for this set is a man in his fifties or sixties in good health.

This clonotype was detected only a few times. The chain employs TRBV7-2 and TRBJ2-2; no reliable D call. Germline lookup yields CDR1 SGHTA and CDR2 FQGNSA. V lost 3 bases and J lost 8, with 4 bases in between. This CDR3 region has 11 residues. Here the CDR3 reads CASSFTGELFF. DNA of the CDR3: TGTGCCAGCAGCTTTACTGGGGAGCTGTTTTTT.

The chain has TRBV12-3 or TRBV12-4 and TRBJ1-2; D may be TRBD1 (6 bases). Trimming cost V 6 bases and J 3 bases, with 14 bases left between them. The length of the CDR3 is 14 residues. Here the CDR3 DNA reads TGTGCCAGCAGGTCCCGGACAGATTACTATGGCTACACCTTC. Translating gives CASRSRTDYYGYTF.

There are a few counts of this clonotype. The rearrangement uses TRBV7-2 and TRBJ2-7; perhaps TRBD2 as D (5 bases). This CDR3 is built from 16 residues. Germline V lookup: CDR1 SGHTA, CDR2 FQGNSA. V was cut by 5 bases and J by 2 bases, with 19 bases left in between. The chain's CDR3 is CASSLRAASGTYEQYF. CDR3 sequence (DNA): TGTGCCAGCAGCCTACGGGCGGCTTCGGGGACCTACGAGCAGTACTTC. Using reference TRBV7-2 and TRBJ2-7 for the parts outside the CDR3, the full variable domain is GAGVSQSPSNKVTEKGKDVELRCDPISGHTALYWYRQSLGQGLEFLIYFQGNSAPDKSGLPSDRFSAERTGGSVSTLTIQRTQQEDSAVYLCASSLRAASGTYEQYFGPGTRLTVT.

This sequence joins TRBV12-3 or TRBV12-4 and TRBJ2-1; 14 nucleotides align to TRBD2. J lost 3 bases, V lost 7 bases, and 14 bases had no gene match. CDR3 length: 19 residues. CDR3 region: CASTLGTSGGDDYYNEQFF. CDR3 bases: TGTGCCAGCACCCTAGGGACTAGCGGGGGAGACGACTACTACAATGAGCAGTTCTTC.

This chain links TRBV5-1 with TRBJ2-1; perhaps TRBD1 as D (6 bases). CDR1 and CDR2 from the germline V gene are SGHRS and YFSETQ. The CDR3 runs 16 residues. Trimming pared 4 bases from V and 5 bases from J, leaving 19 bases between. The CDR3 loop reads CASSDFERQGNNEQFF. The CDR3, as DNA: TGCGCCAGCAGCGACTTTGAGAGGCAGGGGAACAATGAGCAGTTCTTC.

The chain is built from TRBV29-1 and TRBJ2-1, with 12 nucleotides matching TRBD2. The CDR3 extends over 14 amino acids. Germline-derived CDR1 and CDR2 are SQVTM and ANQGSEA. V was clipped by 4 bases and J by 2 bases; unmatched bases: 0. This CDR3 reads CSVGTSGTYNEQFF. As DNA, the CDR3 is TGCAGCGTTGGGACTAGCGGGACCTACAATGAGCAGTTCTTC.

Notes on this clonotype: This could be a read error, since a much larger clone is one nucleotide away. The CDR3 sequence is CASSLRVRTGGQYF. In DNA form, the CDR3 reads TGTGCCAGCAGTTTAAGGGTCCGTACGGGGGGGCAGTACTTC. The genes are TRBV27 and TRBJ2-5; TRBD2 matches 8 bases. V trimming: 2 bases; J trimming: 11 bases; junction bases outside the gene matches: 10. This CDR3 comprises 14 residues. Germline V gene data show CDR1 as MNHEY and CDR2 as SMNVEV (reference sequence).

The CDR3 region has the DNA TGTGCCTGGAGCCGACAGGGTCCGTCGACTAATGAAAAACTGTTTTTT. Amino acids: CAWSRQGPSTNEKLFF. The chain links TRBV30 to TRBJ1-4; 7 positions match TRBD1. The CDR3 has 16 amino acids. The J segment lost 2 bases and the V segment lost 3 bases, leaving 9 bases of the junction unmatched. The germline V gene has CDR1 GTSNPN and CDR2 SVGIG (reference sequence).

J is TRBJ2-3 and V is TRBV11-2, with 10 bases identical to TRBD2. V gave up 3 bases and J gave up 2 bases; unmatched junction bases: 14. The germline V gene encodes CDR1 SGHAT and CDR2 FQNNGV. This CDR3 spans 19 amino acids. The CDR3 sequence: CASSFVYLAGAPDTDTQYF. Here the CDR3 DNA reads TGTGCCAGCAGCTTTGTATACCTAGCGGGGGCCCCCGACACAGATACGCAGTATTTT.

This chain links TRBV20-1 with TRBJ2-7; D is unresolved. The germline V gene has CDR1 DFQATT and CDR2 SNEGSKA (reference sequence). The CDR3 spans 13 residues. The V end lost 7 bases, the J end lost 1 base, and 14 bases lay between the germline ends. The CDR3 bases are TGCAGTGGCAACGCCGACGGGTCCTACGAGCAGTACTTC. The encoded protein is CSGNADGSYEQYF.

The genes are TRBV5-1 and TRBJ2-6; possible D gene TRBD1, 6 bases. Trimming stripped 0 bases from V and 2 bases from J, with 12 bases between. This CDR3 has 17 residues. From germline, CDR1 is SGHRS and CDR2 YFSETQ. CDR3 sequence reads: CASSLGQVAAGANVLTF. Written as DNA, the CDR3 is TGCGCCAGCAGCTTGGGACAGGTAGCCGCTGGGGCCAACGTCCTGACTTTC.

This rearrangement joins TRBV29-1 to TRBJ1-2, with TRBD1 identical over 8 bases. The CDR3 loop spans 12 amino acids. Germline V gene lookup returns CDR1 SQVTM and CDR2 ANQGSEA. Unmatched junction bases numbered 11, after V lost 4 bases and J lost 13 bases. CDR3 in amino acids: CSVGSSTGVGTF. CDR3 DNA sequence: TGCAGCGTTGGATCATCGACAGGGGTAGGCACCTTC.

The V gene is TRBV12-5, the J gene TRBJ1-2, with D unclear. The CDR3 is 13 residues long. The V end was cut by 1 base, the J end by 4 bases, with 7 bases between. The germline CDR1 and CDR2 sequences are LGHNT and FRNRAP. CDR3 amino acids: CASGLGSSYGYTF. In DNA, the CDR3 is TGTGCTAGTGGTTTGGGCTCGAGCTATGGCTACACCTTC.

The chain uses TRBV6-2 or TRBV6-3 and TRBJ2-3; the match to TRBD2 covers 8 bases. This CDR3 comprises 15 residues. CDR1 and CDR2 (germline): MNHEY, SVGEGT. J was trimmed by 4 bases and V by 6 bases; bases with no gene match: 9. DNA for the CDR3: TGTGCCAGCAGCTCCGCCGGACTAGCCCCAGATACGCAGTATTTT. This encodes CASSSAGLAPDTQYF.

CDR3 sequence: CASSRENNNQPQHF. The CDR3 DNA reads TGTGCCAGCAGCAGGGAAAATAACAATCAGCCCCAGCATTTT. The rearrangement links TRBV2 to TRBJ1-5; D might be TRBD1 (5 bases). V lost 6 bases, J lost 3 bases, and 12 bases lay in between. Looked up from germline, CDR1 is SNHLY and CDR2 is FYNNEI. CDR3 length equals 14 residues. Full variable domain (outside the CDR3, taken from reference TRBV2 and TRBJ1-5): EPEVTQTPSHQVTQMGQEVILRCVPISNHLYFYWYRQILGQKVEFLVSFYNNEISEKSEIFDDQFSVERPDGSNFTLKIRSTKLEDSAMYFCASSRENNNQPQHFGDGTRLSIL.

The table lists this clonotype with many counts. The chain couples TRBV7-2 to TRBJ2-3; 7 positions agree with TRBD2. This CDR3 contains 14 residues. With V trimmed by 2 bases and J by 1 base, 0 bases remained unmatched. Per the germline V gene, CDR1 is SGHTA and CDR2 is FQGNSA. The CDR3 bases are TGTGCCAGCAGCTTACTAGCGGGCACAGATACGCAGTATTTT. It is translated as CASSLLAGTDTQYF.

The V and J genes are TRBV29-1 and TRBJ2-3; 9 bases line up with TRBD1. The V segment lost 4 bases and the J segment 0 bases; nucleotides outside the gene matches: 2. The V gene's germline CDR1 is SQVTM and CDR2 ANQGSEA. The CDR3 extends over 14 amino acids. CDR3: CSVVTGGSTDTQYF. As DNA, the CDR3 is TGCAGCGTTGTAACAGGGGGCAGCACAGATACGCAGTATTTT.

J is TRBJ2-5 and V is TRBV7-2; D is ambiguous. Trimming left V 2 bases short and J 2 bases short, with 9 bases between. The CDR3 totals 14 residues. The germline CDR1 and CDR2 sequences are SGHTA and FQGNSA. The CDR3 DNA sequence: TGTGCCAGCAGCTTATTCCAGTCGCAAGAGACCCAGTACTTC. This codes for CASSLFQSQETQYF.

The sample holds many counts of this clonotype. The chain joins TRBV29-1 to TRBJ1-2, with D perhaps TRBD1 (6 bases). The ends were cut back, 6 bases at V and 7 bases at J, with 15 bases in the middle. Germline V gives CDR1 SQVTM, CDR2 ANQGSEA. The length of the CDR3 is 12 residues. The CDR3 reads CSVDTGFGGYTF. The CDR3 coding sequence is TGCAGCGTAGATACAGGGTTCGGTGGCTACACCTTC.

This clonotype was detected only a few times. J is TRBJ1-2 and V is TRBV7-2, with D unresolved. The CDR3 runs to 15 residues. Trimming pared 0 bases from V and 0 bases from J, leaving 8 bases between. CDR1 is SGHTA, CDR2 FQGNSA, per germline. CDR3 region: CASSLAEGPNYGYTF. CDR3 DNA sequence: TGTGCCAGCAGCTTAGCGGAGGGTCCTAACTATGGCTACACCTTC.

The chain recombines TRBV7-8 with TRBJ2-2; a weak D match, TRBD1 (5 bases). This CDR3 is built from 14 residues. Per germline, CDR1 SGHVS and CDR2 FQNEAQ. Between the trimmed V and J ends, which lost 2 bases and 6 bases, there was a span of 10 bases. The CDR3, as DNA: TGTGCCAGCAGCTTACAGGGATATCCCGGGGAGCTGTTTTTT. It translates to CASSLQGYPGELFF.

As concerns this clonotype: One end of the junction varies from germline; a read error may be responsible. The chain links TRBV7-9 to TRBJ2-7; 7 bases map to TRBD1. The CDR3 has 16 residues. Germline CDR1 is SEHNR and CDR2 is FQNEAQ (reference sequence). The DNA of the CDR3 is TGCGCCAGCAGCCCCTTCATTCCGGGACAGAGCTACGAGCAGTACTTC. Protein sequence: CASSPFIPGQSYEQYF. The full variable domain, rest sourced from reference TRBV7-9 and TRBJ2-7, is DTGVSQNPRHKITKRGQNVTFRCDPISEHNRLYWYRQTLGQGPEFLTYFQNEAQLEKSRLLSDRFSAERPKGSFSTLEIQRTEQGDSAMYLCASSPFIPGQSYEQYFGPGTRLTVT.

CDR3 in DNA: TGTGCCACCAGCAGAGATGACAGGGATTCATCCGGCTACACCTTC. This codes for CATSRDDRDSSGYTF. The rearrangement links TRBV15 to TRBJ1-2; 7 bases are shared with TRBD1. Losses at the gene ends were 0 bases for V and 8 bases for J; bases not matched to a gene: 9. The germline V gene encodes CDR1 LNHNV and CDR2 YYDKDF (reference sequence). CDR3 size: 15 residues. The full variable domain, its missing parts supplied by reference TRBV15 and TRBJ1-2, is DAMVIQNPRYQVTQFGKPVTLSCSQTLNHNVMYWYQQKSSQAPKLLFHYYDKDFNNEADTPDNFQSRRPNTSFCFLDIRSPGLGDTAMYLCATSRDDRDSSGYTFGSGTRLTVV.

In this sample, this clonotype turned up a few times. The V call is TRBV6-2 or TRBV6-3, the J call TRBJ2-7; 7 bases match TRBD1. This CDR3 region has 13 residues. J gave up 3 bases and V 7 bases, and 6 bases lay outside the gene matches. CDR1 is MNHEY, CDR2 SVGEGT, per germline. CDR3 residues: CASKGTASYEQYF. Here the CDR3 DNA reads TGTGCCAGCAAAGGGACAGCGAGCTACGAGCAGTACTTC.

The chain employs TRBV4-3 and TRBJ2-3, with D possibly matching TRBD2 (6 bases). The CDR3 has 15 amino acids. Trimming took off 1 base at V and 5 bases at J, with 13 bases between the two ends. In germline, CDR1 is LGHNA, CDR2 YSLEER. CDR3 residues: CASSQGVSGVDTQYF. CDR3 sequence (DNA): TGCGCCAGCAGCCAAGGGGTTAGCGGTGTAGATACGCAGTATTTT.

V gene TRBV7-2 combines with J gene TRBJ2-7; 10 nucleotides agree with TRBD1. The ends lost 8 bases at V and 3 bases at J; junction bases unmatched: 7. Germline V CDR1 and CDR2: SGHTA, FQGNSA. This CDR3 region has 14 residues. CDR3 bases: TGTGCCAGCTTACCGGGACAGGGGAACTACGAGCAGTACTTC. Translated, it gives CASLPGQGNYEQYF.

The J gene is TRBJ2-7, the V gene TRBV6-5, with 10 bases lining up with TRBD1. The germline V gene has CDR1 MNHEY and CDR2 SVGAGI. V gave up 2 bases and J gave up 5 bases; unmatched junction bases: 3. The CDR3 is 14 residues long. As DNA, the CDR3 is TGTGCCAGCAGTTACGGGACAGGGGTCGACGAGCAGTACTTC. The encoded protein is CASSYGTGVDEQYF.

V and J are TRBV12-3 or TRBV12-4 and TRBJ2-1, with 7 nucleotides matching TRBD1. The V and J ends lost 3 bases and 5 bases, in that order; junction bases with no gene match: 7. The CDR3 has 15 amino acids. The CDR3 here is CASSLKGAGNNEQFF. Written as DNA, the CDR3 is TGTGCCAGCAGTTTGAAGGGGGCAGGAAACAATGAGCAGTTCTTC.